This TCR beta chain was captured in a study of shared clonotypes between healthy human individuals. The DNA input per sorted-subset replicate PCR was about 220 ng, corresponding to around 30,000 T cell genomes. Clones were sequenced by immunoSEQ multiplex PCR, and TCRdb holds only the in-frame ones, with some missing. The table includes around 1,000,000 clones, roughly 80% detected once. Study results and caveats: Owing to a small donor count, the genetic and exposure-history diversity represented was limited.

In regard to this clone: Its target is not known.

Trimming pared 5 bases from V and 0 bases from J, leaving 10 bases between. Germline CDR1 LNHDA, CDR2 SQIVND (reference sequence). The CDR3 has 14 amino acids. The sample comprised memory CD4+ T cells from PBMCs. As to subset: CD45RA-negative fraction. The chain carries TRBV19 and TRBJ2-5, with unresolved D. The receptor was isolated from a man aged 18 to 29 in good health. Some clones in this sample may be carry-over from other donors' samples. CDR3 DNA sequence: TGTGCCAGTAGTGCAGGACGGAACCAAGAGACCCAGTACTTC. Amino acid sequence: CASSAGRNQETQYF. Variable domain in full (rest from reference TRBV19 and TRBJ2-5): DGGITQSPKYLFRKEGQNVTLSCEQNLNHDAMYWYRQDPGQGLRLIYYSQIVNDFQKGDIAEGYSVSREKKESFPLTVTSAQKNPTAFYLCASSAGRNQETQYFGPGTRLLVL.